Below, 18 T cell receptor beta chains from the same sample are listed, as sequenced in a study of CD8 T cells in ankylosing spondylitis (dated by TCRdb to 2017 to 2019). The receptor library was made with 5' RACE. The listed sequencing device is Illumina HiSeq 2500. TCRdb reran the public reads through fastp at Q25 and MiXCR, keeping productive beta chains. Each CDR3 protein gets just one entry, which takes the most common genes and DNA from the rows behind it. For this sample the table gives about 64,000 distinct CDR3 sequences, of which 6.2% were detected only once. The ten largest account for around 5.3% of the sample. Sequencing used synovial fluid, either unsorted or a sorted T cell fraction (not recorded which). The receptor source for this set is a male donor with ankylosing spondylitis.

This clonotype is labeled as medium-sized. At one end the junction does not follow the germline gene, possibly because of a read error. As DNA, the CDR3 is TGCGCCAGCAGCCAAGATTCAGGGCTTAAACATTTT. As protein: CASSQDSGLKHF. The V and J genes are TRBV4-3 and TRBJ2-3; D may be TRBD1 (5 bases). This CDR3 region has 12 residues. The V gene's germline CDR1 is LGHNA and CDR2 YSLEER.

This clonotype was seen at least ten times. The chain combines TRBV4-2 with TRBJ2-1; TRBD1 aligns across 7 bases. The CDR3 runs 15 residues. V gave up 3 bases and J gave up 7 bases; unmatched junction bases: 9. The germline gives CDR1 LGHNA, CDR2 YNFKEQ. This chain's CDR3 is CASSQAYRGSNEQFF. CDR3 sequence (DNA): TGTGCCAGCAGCCAGGCCTACAGGGGATCGAATGAGCAGTTCTTC.

The rearrangement links TRBV6-2 or TRBV6-3 to TRBJ2-7; TRBD1 might be the D (6 bases). The CDR3 extends over 12 amino acids. Germline lookup yields CDR1 MNHEY and CDR2 SVGEGT. V was shortened by 6 bases and J by 4 bases, with 10 bases between the two germline ends. Here the CDR3 reads CASSQDSYEQYF. The CDR3 DNA sequence: TGTGCCAGCAGCCAGGACAGTTACGAGCAGTACTTC.

The chain joins TRBV6-2 or TRBV6-3 to TRBJ2-3; the D gene is possibly TRBD2 (6 bases). Germline V gene sequence: CDR1 MNHEY, CDR2 SVGEGT. The CDR3 contains 15 residues. Trimming stripped 5 bases from V and 2 bases from J, with 14 bases between. CDR3 loop: CASSPLGLITDTQYF. The CDR3 region has the DNA TGTGCCAGCAGTCCCCTGGGACTTATCACAGATACGCAGTATTTT.

This clonotype was counted many times. The CDR3, as DNA: TGTGCCAGCAGCTACAGGGATACGTCCAATGAGCAGTTCTTC. This codes for CASSYRDTSNEQFF. This rearrangement joins TRBV12-3 or TRBV12-4 to TRBJ2-1, with TRBD1 as a possible D gene (6 bases). This CDR3 spans 14 amino acids. Trimming removed 6 bases from V and 6 bases from J, with 15 bases in between.

This clonotype was observed many times. The chain employs TRBV5-1 and TRBJ1-6; a possible D gene is TRBD1 (5 bases). Germline V CDR1 and CDR2: SGHRS, YFSETQ. This CDR3 comprises 12 residues. Trimming shortened V by 6 bases and J by 10 bases, and 11 bases separated the two germline ends. The CDR3 sequence is CASTDSNSPLHF. The CDR3 coding sequence is TGCGCCAGCACTGACAGCAACTCACCCCTCCACTTT.

This clonotype was detected only a few times. The V call is TRBV9, the J call TRBJ2-1; 7 bases align to TRBD2. Germline-derived CDR1 and CDR2 are SGDLS and YYNGEE. The CDR3 consists of 15 residues. V lost 4 bases to trimming and J lost 5 bases; unmatched junction nucleotides: 9. CDR3 DNA: TGTGCCAGCAGCTACCAGCTAGCGGAAAACAATGAGCAGTTCTTC. Encoded protein: CASSYQLAENNEQFF.

There are many counts of this clonotype. V and J are TRBV25-1 and TRBJ2-1; tentatively, D is TRBD1 or TRBD2 (5 bases each). The CDR3 length is 15 residues. Germline-derived CDR1 and CDR2 are MGHDK and SYGVNS. V lost 3 bases, J lost 6 bases, and 15 bases lay in between. CDR3 nucleotides: TGTGCCAGCAGTGACGGTGGGGGTTGGGCCAATGAGCAGTTCTTC. It encodes CASSDGGGWANEQFF.

The V call is TRBV5-1, the J call TRBJ2-7; a weak D match, TRBD2 (5 bases). The CDR3 sequence is 13 residues long. Trimming removed 0 bases from V and 6 bases from J, with 10 bases in between. CDR1 is SGHRS and CDR2 is YFSETQ in the germline V gene. The CDR3 coding sequence is TGCGCCAGCAGCTTGGTGTCGGGGAGCGAGCAGTACTTC. This translates into CASSLVSGSEQYF.

This clonotype was detected a few times. This chain joins TRBV6-1 and TRBJ2-5, with TRBD1 as a possible D gene (7 bases). The CDR3 totals 15 residues. V was cut by 1 base and J by 7 bases, with 16 bases left in between. The germline CDR1 and CDR2 sequences are MNHNS and SASEGT. CDR3 amino acids: CASSEGGRGELTQYF. In DNA form, the CDR3 reads TGTGCCAGCAGTGAAGGGGGCAGGGGGGAATTGACCCAGTACTTC.

At least ten counts were recorded for this clonotype. This sequence joins TRBV15 and TRBJ2-7; 9 bases agree with TRBD1. CDR1 is LNHNV and CDR2 is YYDKDF in the germline V gene (reference sequence). J lost 7 bases, V lost 0 bases, and 7 bases had no gene match. This CDR3 is 15 amino acids long. CDR3 residues: CATSRDLGDRAEQYF. Written as DNA, the CDR3 is TGTGCCACCAGCAGAGATTTGGGGGACAGGGCGGAGCAGTACTTC.

This clonotype was picked up many times. The rearrangement joins TRBV10-3 to TRBJ1-2; TRBD1 matches at 8 bases. Germline-derived CDR1 and CDR2 are ENHRY and SYGVKD. This CDR3 has 15 residues. Germline trimming cut 4 bases from V and 4 bases from J; bases unmatched to any gene: 8. The CDR3: CAISGQPGQGYGYTF. The CDR3, as DNA: TGTGCCATCAGTGGTCAACCCGGACAGGGCTATGGCTACACCTTC.

This clonotype was recorded many times. The chain couples TRBV2 to TRBJ2-7; 8 bases fit TRBD2. V lost 9 bases to trimming and J lost 0 bases; unmatched junction nucleotides: 4. Germline V gives CDR1 SNHLY, CDR2 FYNNEI. The CDR3 contains 13 residues. The CDR3: CASQRGSSYEQYF. CDR3 coding DNA: TGTGCCAGTCAGCGGGGGAGCTCCTACGAGCAGTACTTC.

In its sample, this clonotype was seen many times. The chain recombines TRBV3-1 with TRBJ2-4, with D hard to call. CDR1 is LGHDT and CDR2 is YNNKEL in the germline V gene (reference sequence). The CDR3 sequence is 12 residues long. The V end was cut by 2 bases, the J end by 7 bases, with 6 bases between. The chain's CDR3 is CASSQPPNIQYF. In nucleotides, the CDR3 is TGTGCCAGCAGCCAACCCCCCAACATTCAGTACTTC.

This clonotype has more than one count but fewer than ten. CDR3 protein: CASGMLAHSYEQYF. The CDR3, as DNA: TGTGCCAGCGGAATGCTAGCGCACTCCTACGAGCAGTACTTC. V and J are TRBV28 and TRBJ2-7; D may be TRBD2 (6 bases). The CDR3 sequence is 14 residues long. Trimming stripped 8 bases from V and 0 bases from J, with 14 bases between. In germline, CDR1 is MDHEN, CDR2 SYDVKM.

The CDR3 reads CASSYGTNYEQYF. In DNA, the CDR3 is TGTGCCAGCAGCTACGGGACAAACTACGAGCAGTACTTC. The chain joins TRBV5-4 to TRBJ2-7; weak D call: TRBD1 (6 bases). This CDR3 contains 13 residues. Trimming took 3 bases from V and 3 from J, leaving 10 bases between them. Germline V gene data show CDR1 as SGHNT and CDR2 as YYREEE (reference sequence).

The chain links TRBV20-1 to TRBJ1-2; TRBD1 is a possible D gene (5 bases). The CDR3 covers 18 residues. Deletions cut 3 bases from V and 1 base from J, with 24 bases between. The germline V gene encodes CDR1 DFQATT and CDR2 SNEGSKA (reference sequence). CDR3 coding DNA: TGCAGTGCTAGTCATGCGGTCGGAGGGGAAGGACATAACTATGGCTACACCTTC. Translated: CSASHAVGGEGHNYGYTF.

The table lists this clonotype with a few counts. This chain joins TRBV5-4 and TRBJ2-1, with 14 bases aligning to TRBD2. The CDR3 length is 16 residues. Germline V gene data show CDR1 as SGHNT and CDR2 as YYREEE (reference sequence). Trimming removed 4 bases from V and 5 bases from J; junction bases left unmatched: 5. The CDR3 coding sequence is TGTGCCAGCAGCCCGGGACTAGCGGGAGTACACAATGAGCAGTTCTTC. Translated, it gives CASSPGLAGVHNEQFF.